The 30 T cell receptor beta chains in this list originate from one sample, sequenced in a study of blood T cell repertoires in COVID-19. Assay: immunoSEQ multiplex PCR; the TCRdb copy retains only in-frame clones and omits some. This table has under 60,000 clones, about four fifths appearing once. Sequencing was carried out using peripheral blood. Receptors were obtained from a human donor in a cohort sampled during active COVID-19.

The V and J genes are TRBV7-3 and TRBJ2-3; D gene uncertain. V was pared by 5 bases and J by 0 bases, with 3 bases between. The CDR3 runs 12 residues. Germline V gene lookup returns CDR1 SGHTA and CDR2 FQGTGA. The CDR3 region is CASSPSTDTQYF. The CDR3 DNA follows: TGTGCCAGCAGCCCTAGCACAGATACGCAGTATTTT.

The chain links TRBV13 to TRBJ1-4; D possibly corresponds to TRBD1 (5 bases). V was cut by 5 bases and J by 6 bases, with 13 bases left in between. The V gene's germline CDR1 is PRHDT and CDR2 FYEKMQ (reference sequence). The CDR3 loop spans 14 amino acids. The CDR3 is CASSKWGQDEKLFF. For the CDR3, the DNA is TGTGCCAGCAGCAAGTGGGGCCAGGATGAAAAACTGTTTTTT.

V and J are TRBV5-1 and TRBJ2-2; TRBD2 aligns across 10 bases. This CDR3 is 17 amino acids long. The V gene's germline CDR1 is SGHRS and CDR2 YFSETQ. J was trimmed by 0 bases and V by 8 bases; bases with no gene match: 10. CDR3 protein: CASRGASGGSNTGELFF. The CDR3 nucleotides are TGCGCCAGTCGCGGGGCTAGCGGGGGTTCGAACACCGGGGAGCTGTTTTTT. Drawing the rest from reference TRBV5-1 and TRBJ2-2, the complete variable domain is KAGVTQTPRYLIKTRGQQVTLSCSPISGHRSVSWYQQTPGQGLQFLFEYFSETQRNKGNFPGRFSGRQFSNSRSEMNVSTLELGDSALYLCASRGASGGSNTGELFFGEGSRLTVL.

The chain has TRBV6-5 and TRBJ2-2; D uncertain. V lost 0 bases and J 5 bases, leaving 10 bases between the germline ends. Germline V gene data show CDR1 as MNHEY and CDR2 as SVGAGI. The CDR3 is 15 amino acids. CDR3 sequence: CASSYSFLGTGELFF. The CDR3, as DNA: TGTGCCAGCAGTTACTCTTTCCTCGGGACCGGGGAGCTGTTTTTT.

The V call is TRBV18, the J call TRBJ2-5; 9 bases agree with TRBD1. Germline values: CDR1 KGHSH, CDR2 LQKENI. The CDR3 is 12 amino acids. J lost 8 bases, V lost 7 bases, and 5 bases had no gene match. This chain's CDR3 is CASFDRGNTQYF. CDR3 bases: TGTGCCAGCTTTGACAGGGGGAACACCCAGTACTTC.

The chain carries TRBV6-6 and TRBJ2-7; D might be TRBD1 (6 bases). V lost 6 bases, J lost 6 bases, and 12 bases lay in between. Germline V gene lookup returns CDR1 MNHNY and CDR2 SVGAGI (reference sequence). This CDR3 has 12 amino acids. CDR3: CASSQDSSEQYF. The CDR3, as DNA: TGTGCCAGCAGCCAGGACAGTAGCGAGCAGTACTTC.

J is TRBJ2-1 and V is TRBV14, with TRBD2 identical over 12 bases. The CDR3 is made up of 15 amino acids. Germline V gene data show CDR1 as SGHDN and CDR2 as FVKESK. Unmatched junction bases numbered 4, after V lost 4 bases and J lost 6 bases. CDR3 in amino acids: CASSLRLAGANEQFF. In DNA form, the CDR3 reads TGTGCCAGCAGCCTCCGACTAGCGGGGGCCAATGAGCAGTTCTTC.

The chain joins TRBV12-3 or TRBV12-4 to TRBJ1-6; D unresolved. The ends were cut back, 4 bases at V and 7 bases at J, with 8 bases in the middle. This CDR3 spans 13 amino acids. The CDR3 protein is CASSWSKNSPLHF. CDR3 DNA sequence: TGTGCCAGCAGTTGGAGTAAGAATTCACCCCTCCACTTT.

This clone was recorded once. CDR3 DNA sequence: TGTGCCAGCAGTCCTCGGGGGAACACTGAAGCTTTCTTT. Translating it yields CASSPRGNTEAFF. The chain uses TRBV12-3 or TRBV12-4 and TRBJ1-1; D remains ambiguous. Trimming removed 5 bases at V and 1 base at J, with 8 bases between. The CDR3 has 13 residues.

V usage is TRBV24-1 and J usage is TRBJ2-2; possible D gene TRBD1, 5 bases. CDR1 and CDR2 from the germline V gene are KGHDR and SFDVKD. Trimming left V 5 bases short and J 4 bases short, with 16 bases between. CDR3 length: 16 amino acids. For the CDR3, the DNA is TGTGCCACCAGTGCCCCTGGTGGGGCGGCCACCGGGGAGCTGTTTTTT. The encoded protein is CATSAPGGAATGELFF.

The rearrangement links TRBV11-2 to TRBJ1-6, with 8 bases matching TRBD1. This CDR3 has 13 residues. V trimming: 5 bases; J trimming: 10 bases; junction bases outside the gene matches: 4. Germline CDR1 and CDR2: SGHAT and FQNNGV. Here the CDR3 DNA reads TGTGCCAGCAGCCGAGACAGGGGCTCACCCCTCCACTTT. Translating it yields CASSRDRGSPLHF.

The chain recombines TRBV12-3 or TRBV12-4 with TRBJ1-1; no definite D call. Trimming left V 7 bases short and J 8 bases short, with 17 bases between. The CDR3 sequence is 13 residues long. The CDR3, as DNA: TGTGCCAGCACCACGAACCGAAGAGGAGAAGCTTTCTTT. Translated: CASTTNRRGEAFF.

The rearrangement links TRBV28 to TRBJ1-3; 9 bases match TRBD1. V was pared by 6 bases and J by 1 base, with 7 bases of the junction left unmatched. The CDR3 runs to 16 residues. CDR1 is MDHEN and CDR2 is SYDVKM in the germline V gene. In DNA form, the CDR3 reads TGTGCCAGCAGCACCGGACAGGGGATTTCTGGAAACACCATATATTTT. Its protein is CASSTGQGISGNTIYF.

The rearrangement links TRBV19 to TRBJ1-5; D unresolved. Trimming took off 3 bases at V and 7 bases at J, with 10 bases between the two ends. CDR3 length: 13 amino acids. The germline gives CDR1 LNHDA, CDR2 SQIVND (reference sequence). CDR3 region: CASSMGSIQPQHF. CDR3 DNA: TGTGCCAGTAGTATGGGCAGCATACAGCCCCAGCATTTT.

V and J are TRBV11-1 and TRBJ2-1; 12 bases align to TRBD2. Unmatched junction bases numbered 7, after V lost 5 bases and J lost 8 bases. The germline gives CDR1 SGHAT, CDR2 FQDESV (reference sequence). This CDR3 comprises 15 residues. The CDR3 coding sequence is TGTGCCAGCAGCATTCTAGCGGGGGGGCCAGATGAGCAGTTCTTC. It translates to CASSILAGGPDEQFF.

This clone was counted once. V is TRBV5-1 and J is TRBJ2-4; 14 bases are a match to TRBD2. V lost 3 bases to trimming and J lost 6 bases; unmatched junction nucleotides: 8. Germline V gives CDR1 SGHRS, CDR2 YFSETQ. The CDR3 is 17 residues long. CDR3 in amino acids: CASSSGTSGGLGNIQYF. The CDR3 DNA follows: TGCGCCAGCAGCTCCGGGACTAGCGGGGGTCTTGGAAACATTCAGTACTTC.

This rearrangement joins TRBV9 to TRBJ2-7; 8 bases agree with TRBD1. The germline V gene encodes CDR1 SGDLS and CDR2 YYNGEE. The V and J ends lost 4 bases and 4 bases, in that order; junction bases with no gene match: 7. This CDR3 has 14 amino acids. The CDR3 nucleotides are TGTGCCAGCAGCCCATTGACAGGGGCGTACGAGCAGTACTTC. Encoded protein: CASSPLTGAYEQYF. The whole variable domain, filled in from reference TRBV9 and TRBJ2-7, reads DSGVTQTPKHLITATGQRVTLRCSPRSGDLSVYWYQQSLDQGLQFLIQYYNGEERAKGNILERFSAQQFPDLHSELNLSSLELGDSALYFCASSPLTGAYEQYFGPGTRLTVT.

This chain connects TRBV6-5 to TRBJ1-2; TRBD1 matches 9 bases. After removal of 2 bases from V and 7 bases from J, the junction contained 5 bases not matched to a gene. From germline, CDR1 is MNHEY and CDR2 SVGAGI. This CDR3 region has 14 residues. CDR3 DNA sequence: TGTGCCAGCAGTTACCACGGGACAGGGCTTGGCTACACCTTC. Amino acid sequence: CASSYHGTGLGYTF.

V is TRBV5-6 and J is TRBJ2-3; TRBD1 matches at 9 bases. The length of the CDR3 is 16 residues. The J segment lost 4 bases and the V segment lost 2 bases, leaving 8 bases of the junction unmatched. Germline V lookup: CDR1 SGHDT, CDR2 YYEEEE. CDR3 sequence: CASSFVHTGGADTQYF. The DNA for the CDR3 is TGTGCCAGCAGCTTCGTCCACACAGGGGGCGCAGATACGCAGTATTTT.

The genes are TRBV9 and TRBJ1-6; a weak D match, TRBD1 (5 bases). The CDR3 spans 15 residues. Germline values: CDR1 SGDLS, CDR2 YYNGEE. Trimming stripped 0 bases from V and 6 bases from J, with 10 bases between. As DNA, the CDR3 is TGTGCCAGCAGCGTAGGGGGCAGGGTTAATTCACCCCTCCACTTT. Translated, it gives CASSVGGRVNSPLHF.

In nucleotides, the CDR3 is TGTGCCAGCAGCCCCAGGGTATTGGGGGGCGAGCAGTACTTC. Translated: CASSPRVLGGEQYF. V and J are TRBV9 and TRBJ2-7; tentative D call: TRBD2 (6 bases). CDR1 is SGDLS and CDR2 is YYNGEE in the germline V gene. V lost 4 bases and J lost 6, with 17 bases in between. The CDR3 has 14 residues.

This chain links TRBV7-9 with TRBJ1-1, with TRBD1 identical over 7 bases. V dropped 2 bases and J dropped 6; count of bases not matched to a gene: 6. The CDR3 extends over 14 amino acids. Germline loops: CDR1 SEHNR, CDR2 FQNEAQ (reference sequence). The CDR3 spells CASSLKGGRAEAFF. The CDR3 nucleotides are TGTGCCAGCAGCTTAAAAGGGGGCAGGGCTGAAGCTTTCTTT.

V gene TRBV30 combines with J gene TRBJ2-1, with 7 bases identical to TRBD1. CDR1 and CDR2 from the germline V gene are GTSNPN and SVGIG (reference sequence). The CDR3 runs 12 residues. CDR3 amino acids: CAAGTDYNEQFF. CDR3 bases: TGTGCAGCCGGGACAGATTACAATGAGCAGTTCTTC.

The J gene is TRBJ2-4, the V gene TRBV23-1; D call uncertain. TRBV23-1 is reported as an ORF; its role is uncertain. The ends were cut back, 8 bases at V and 2 bases at J, with 7 bases in the middle. The CDR3 contains 12 residues. The CDR3 sequence is CASGRTKNIQYF. DNA of the CDR3: TGCGCCAGCGGCCGTACCAAAAACATTCAGTACTTC.

This chain uses TRBV3-1 (or the pseudogene TRBV3-2) with TRBJ2-1, with TRBD2 matching over 9 bases. The V gene's germline CDR1 is LGHDT and CDR2 YNNKEL (reference sequence). This CDR3 has 17 residues. Trimming removed 4 bases from V and 3 bases from J; junction bases left unmatched: 10. In nucleotides, the CDR3 is TGTGCCAGCAGCCCCAAACCGCGGGGGGGCTTCTACAATGAGCAGTTCTTC. Translation: CASSPKPRGGFYNEQFF.

V and J are TRBV3-1 (or the pseudogene TRBV3-2) and TRBJ2-5; no definite D call. V was clipped by 1 base and J by 4 bases, with 4 bases between them. The CDR3 covers 12 residues. Germline-derived CDR1 and CDR2 are LGHDT and YNNKEL (reference sequence). The CDR3 sequence is CASSQVLETQYF. The DNA of the CDR3 is TGTGCCAGCAGCCAAGTCTTAGAGACCCAGTACTTC.

This clone has a single count. The chain links TRBV10-2 to TRBJ1-5; the D gene is possibly TRBD1 (5 bases). Germline V gene lookup returns CDR1 WSHSY and CDR2 SAAADI. Trimming pared 4 bases from V and 1 base from J, leaving 11 bases between. CDR3 size: 15 residues. CDR3 nucleotides: TGCGCCAGCAGTGGCCCGGGGGGGAGCAATCAGCCCCAGCATTTT. This encodes CASSGPGGSNQPQHF.

The chain recombines TRBV3-1 (or the pseudogene TRBV3-2) with TRBJ2-5; a possible D gene is TRBD1 (5 bases). Trimming took 1 base from V and 2 from J, leaving 14 bases between them. The CDR3 runs 16 residues. In germline, CDR1 is LGHDT, CDR2 YNNKEL (reference sequence). The CDR3 region is CASSQGVAGQQETQYF. The CDR3 DNA sequence: TGTGCCAGCAGCCAAGGCGTCGCAGGGCAGCAAGAGACCCAGTACTTC.

Here the CDR3 DNA reads TGCGCCTCTTGGGGGACAGAGACCTACGAGCAGTACTTC. This encodes CASWGTETYEQYF. The genes are TRBV23-1 and TRBJ2-7; 7 positions agree with TRBD1. TRBV23-1 counts as an open reading frame of uncertain function. V trimming: 11 bases; J trimming: 2 bases; junction bases outside the gene matches: 9. This CDR3 comprises 13 residues.

The chain combines TRBV5-1 with TRBJ1-2, with no clear D. CDR1 and CDR2 from the germline V gene are SGHRS and YFSETQ. Trimming took off 1 base at V and 0 bases at J, with 10 bases between the two ends. CDR3 length equals 15 residues. As DNA, the CDR3 is TGCGCCAGCAGCTTGAACCCAGAAGCTAACTATGGCTACACCTTC. It yields the protein CASSLNPEANYGYTF. The full variable domain, rest sourced from reference TRBV5-1 and TRBJ1-2, is KAGVTQTPRYLIKTRGQQVTLSCSPISGHRSVSWYQQTPGQGLQFLFEYFSETQRNKGNFPGRFSGRQFSNSRSEMNVSTLELGDSALYLCASSLNPEANYGYTFGSGTRLTVV.